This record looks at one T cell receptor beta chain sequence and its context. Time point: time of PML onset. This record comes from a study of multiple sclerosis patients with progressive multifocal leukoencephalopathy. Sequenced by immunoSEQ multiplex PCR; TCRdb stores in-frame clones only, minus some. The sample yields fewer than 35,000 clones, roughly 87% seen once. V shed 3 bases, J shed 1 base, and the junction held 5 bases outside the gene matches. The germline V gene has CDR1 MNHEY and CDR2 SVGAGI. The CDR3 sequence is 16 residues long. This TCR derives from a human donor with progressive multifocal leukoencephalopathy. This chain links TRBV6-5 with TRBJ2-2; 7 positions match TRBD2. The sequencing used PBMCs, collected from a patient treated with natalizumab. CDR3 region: CASSYRLAGNTGELFF. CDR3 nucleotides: TGTGCCAGCAGTTATAGACTAGCAGGGAACACCGGGGAGCTGTTTTTT.